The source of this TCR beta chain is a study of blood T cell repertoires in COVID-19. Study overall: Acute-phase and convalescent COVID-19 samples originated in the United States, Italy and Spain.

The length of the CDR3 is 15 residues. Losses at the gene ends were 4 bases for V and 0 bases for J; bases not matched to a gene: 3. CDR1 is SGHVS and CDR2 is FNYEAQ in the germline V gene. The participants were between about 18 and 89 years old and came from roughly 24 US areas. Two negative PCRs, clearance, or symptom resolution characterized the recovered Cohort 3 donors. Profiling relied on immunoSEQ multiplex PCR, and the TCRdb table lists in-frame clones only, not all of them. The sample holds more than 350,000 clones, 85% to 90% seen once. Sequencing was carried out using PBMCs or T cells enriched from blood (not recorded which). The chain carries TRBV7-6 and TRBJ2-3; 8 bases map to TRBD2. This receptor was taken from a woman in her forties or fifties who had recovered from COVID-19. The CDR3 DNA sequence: TGTGCCAGCAGCTATAGCGGGGCTAGCACAGATACGCAGTATTTT. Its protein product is CASSYSGASTDTQYF.